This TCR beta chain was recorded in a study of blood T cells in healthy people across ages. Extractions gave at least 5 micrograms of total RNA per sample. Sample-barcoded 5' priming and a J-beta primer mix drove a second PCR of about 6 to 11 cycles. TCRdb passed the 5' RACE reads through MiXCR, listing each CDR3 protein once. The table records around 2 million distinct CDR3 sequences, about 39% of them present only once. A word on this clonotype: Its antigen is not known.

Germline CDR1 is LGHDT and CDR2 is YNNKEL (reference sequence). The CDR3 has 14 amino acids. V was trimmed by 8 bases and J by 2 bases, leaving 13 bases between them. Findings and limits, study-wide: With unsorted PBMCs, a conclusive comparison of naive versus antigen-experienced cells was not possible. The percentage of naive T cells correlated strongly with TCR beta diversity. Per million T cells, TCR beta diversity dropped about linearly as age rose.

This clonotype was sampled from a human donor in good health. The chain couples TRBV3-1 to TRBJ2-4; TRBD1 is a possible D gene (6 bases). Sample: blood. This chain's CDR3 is CASAKQGPKNIQYF. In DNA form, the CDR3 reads TGTGCCAGCGCAAAACAGGGTCCCAAAAACATTCAGTACTTC.